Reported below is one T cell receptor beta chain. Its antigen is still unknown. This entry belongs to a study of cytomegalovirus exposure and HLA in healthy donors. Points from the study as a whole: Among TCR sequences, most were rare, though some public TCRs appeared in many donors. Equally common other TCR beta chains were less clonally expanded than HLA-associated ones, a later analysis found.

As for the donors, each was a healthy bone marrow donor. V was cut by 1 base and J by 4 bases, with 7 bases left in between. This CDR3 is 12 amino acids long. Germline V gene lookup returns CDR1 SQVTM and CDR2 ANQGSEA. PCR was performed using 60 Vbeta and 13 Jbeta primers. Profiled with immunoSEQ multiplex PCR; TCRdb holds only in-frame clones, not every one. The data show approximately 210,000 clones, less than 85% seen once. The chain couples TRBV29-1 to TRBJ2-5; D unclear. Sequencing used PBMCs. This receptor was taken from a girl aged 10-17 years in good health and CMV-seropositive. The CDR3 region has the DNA TGCAGCGTTGAAGTGACACGAGAGACCCAGTACTTC. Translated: CSVEVTRETQYF.